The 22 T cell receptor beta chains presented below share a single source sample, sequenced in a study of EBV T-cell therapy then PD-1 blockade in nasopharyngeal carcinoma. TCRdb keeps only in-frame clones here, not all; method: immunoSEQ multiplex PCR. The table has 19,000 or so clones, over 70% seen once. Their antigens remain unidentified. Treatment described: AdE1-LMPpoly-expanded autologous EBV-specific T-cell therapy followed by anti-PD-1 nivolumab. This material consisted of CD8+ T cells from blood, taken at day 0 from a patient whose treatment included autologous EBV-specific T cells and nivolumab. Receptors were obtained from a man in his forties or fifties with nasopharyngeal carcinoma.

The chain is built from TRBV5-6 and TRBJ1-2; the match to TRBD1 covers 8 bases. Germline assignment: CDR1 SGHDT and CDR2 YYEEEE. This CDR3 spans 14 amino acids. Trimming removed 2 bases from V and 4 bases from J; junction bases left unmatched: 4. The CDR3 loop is CASSFGTGIYGYTF. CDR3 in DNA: TGTGCCAGCAGCTTCGGGACAGGCATCTATGGCTACACCTTC.

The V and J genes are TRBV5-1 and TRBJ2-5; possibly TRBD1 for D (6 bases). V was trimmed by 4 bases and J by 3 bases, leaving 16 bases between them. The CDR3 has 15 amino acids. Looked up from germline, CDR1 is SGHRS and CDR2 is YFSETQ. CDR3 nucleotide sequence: TGCGCCAGCAGCACACCCGGGACAACCAAAGAGACCCAGTACTTC. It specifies CASSTPGTTKETQYF.

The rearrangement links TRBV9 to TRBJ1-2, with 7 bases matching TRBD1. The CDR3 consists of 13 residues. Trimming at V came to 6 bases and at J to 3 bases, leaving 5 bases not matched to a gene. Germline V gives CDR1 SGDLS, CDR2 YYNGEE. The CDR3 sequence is CASTLGQDYGYTF. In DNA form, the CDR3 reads TGTGCCAGCACCCTCGGACAGGACTATGGCTACACCTTC.

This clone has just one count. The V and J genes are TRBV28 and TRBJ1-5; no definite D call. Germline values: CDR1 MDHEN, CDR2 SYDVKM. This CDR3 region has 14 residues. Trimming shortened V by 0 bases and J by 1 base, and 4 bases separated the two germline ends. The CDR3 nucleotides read TGTGCCAGCAGTTTATGGGCGAGCAATCAGCCCCAGCATTTT. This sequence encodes CASSLWASNQPQHF.

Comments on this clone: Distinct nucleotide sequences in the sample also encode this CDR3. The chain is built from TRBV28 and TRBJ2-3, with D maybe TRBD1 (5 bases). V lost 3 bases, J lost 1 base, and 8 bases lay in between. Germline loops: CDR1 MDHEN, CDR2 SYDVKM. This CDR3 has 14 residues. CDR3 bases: TGTGCCAGCAGTTTTTTACAGGGCACAGATACGCAGTATTTT. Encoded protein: CASSFLQGTDTQYF.

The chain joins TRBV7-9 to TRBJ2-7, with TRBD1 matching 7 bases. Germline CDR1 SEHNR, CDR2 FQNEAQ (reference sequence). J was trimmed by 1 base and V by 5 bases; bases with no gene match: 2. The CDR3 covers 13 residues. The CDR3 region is CASSHRGSYEQYF. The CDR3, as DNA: TGTGCCAGCAGCCACAGGGGATCCTACGAGCAGTACTTC.

CDR3 sequence reads: CASSDARDTGELFF. The CDR3 coding sequence is TGTGCCAGCAGTGACGCGCGGGACACCGGGGAGCTGTTTTTT. The rearrangement uses TRBV25-1 and TRBJ2-2; D is possibly TRBD2 (5 bases). V dropped 3 bases and J dropped 3 bases, with 8 bases sitting between them. The CDR3 has 14 amino acids. Germline CDR1 reads MGHDK; CDR2 reads SYGVNS.

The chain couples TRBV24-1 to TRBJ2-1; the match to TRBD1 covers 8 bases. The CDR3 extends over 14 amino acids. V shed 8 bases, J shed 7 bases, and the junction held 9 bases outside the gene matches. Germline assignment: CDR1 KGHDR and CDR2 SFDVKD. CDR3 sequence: CATKLDRAGNEQFF. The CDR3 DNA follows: TGTGCCACCAAACTGGACAGGGCTGGAAATGAGCAGTTCTTC.

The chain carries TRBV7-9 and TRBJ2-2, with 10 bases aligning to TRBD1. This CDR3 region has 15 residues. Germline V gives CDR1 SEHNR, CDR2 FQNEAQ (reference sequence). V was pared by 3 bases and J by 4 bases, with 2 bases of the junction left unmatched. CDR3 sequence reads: CASSFWDRGTGELFF. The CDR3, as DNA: TGTGCCAGCAGCTTCTGGGACAGGGGCACCGGGGAGCTGTTTTTT. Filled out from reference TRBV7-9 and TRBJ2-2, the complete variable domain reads DTGVSQNPRHKITKRGQNVTFRCDPISEHNRLYWYRQTLGQGPEFLTYFQNEAQLEKSRLLSDRFSAERPKGSFSTLEIQRTEQGDSAMYLCASSFWDRGTGELFFGEGSRLTVL.

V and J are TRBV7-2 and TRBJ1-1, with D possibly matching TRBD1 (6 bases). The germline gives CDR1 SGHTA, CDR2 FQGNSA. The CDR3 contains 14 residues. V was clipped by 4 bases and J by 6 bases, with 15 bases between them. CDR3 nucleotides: TGTGCCAGCAGCTCCCCAGGGGCCCTACCTGAAGCTTTCTTT. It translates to CASSSPGALPEAFF. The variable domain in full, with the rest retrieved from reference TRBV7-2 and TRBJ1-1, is GAGVSQSPSNKVTEKGKDVELRCDPISGHTALYWYRQSLGQGLEFLIYFQGNSAPDKSGLPSDRFSAERTGGSVSTLTIQRTQQEDSAVYLCASSSPGALPEAFFGQGTRLTVV.

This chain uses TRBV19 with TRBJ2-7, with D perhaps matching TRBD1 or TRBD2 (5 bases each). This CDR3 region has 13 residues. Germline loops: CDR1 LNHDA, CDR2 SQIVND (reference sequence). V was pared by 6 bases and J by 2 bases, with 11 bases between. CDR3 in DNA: TGTGCCAGTAGCGGGACCTCCCCCTACGAGCAGTACTTC. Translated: CASSGTSPYEQYF. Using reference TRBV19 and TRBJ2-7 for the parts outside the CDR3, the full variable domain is DGGITQSPKYLFRKEGQNVTLSCEQNLNHDAMYWYRQDPGQGLRLIYYSQIVNDFQKGDIAEGYSVSREKKESFPLTVTSAQKNPTAFYLCASSGTSPYEQYFGPGTRLTVT.

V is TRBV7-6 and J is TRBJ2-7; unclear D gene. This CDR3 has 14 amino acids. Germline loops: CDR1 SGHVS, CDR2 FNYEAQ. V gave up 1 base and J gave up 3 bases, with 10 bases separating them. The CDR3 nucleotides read TGTGCCAGCAGCTTAGAGGTGCTAGGCTACGAGCAGTACTTC. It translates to CASSLEVLGYEQYF.

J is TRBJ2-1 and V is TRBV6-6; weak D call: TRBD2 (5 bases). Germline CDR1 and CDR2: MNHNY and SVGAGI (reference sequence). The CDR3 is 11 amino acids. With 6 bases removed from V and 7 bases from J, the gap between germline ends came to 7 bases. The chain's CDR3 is CASSPGNEQFF. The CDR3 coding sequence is TGTGCCAGCAGCCCGGGGAATGAGCAGTTCTTC.

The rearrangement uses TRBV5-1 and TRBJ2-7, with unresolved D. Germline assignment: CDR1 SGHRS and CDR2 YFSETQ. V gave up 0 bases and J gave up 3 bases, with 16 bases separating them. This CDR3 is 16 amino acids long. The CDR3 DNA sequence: TGCGCCAGCAGCTTGGACCTGGTACTAAAGGGCTACGAGCAGTACTTC. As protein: CASSLDLVLKGYEQYF.

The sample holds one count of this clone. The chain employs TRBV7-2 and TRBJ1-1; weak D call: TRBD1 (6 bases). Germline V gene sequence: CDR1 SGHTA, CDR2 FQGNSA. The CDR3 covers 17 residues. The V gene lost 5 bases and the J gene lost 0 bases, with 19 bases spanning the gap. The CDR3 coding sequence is TGTGCCAGCAGCCGCCGCAGGGGCTATAACATGAACACTGAAGCTTTCTTT. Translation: CASSRRRGYNMNTEAFF.

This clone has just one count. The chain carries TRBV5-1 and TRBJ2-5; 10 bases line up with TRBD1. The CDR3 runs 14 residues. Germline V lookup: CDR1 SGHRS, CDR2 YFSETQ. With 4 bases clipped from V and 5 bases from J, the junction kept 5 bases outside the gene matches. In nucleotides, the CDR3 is TGCGCCAGCAGCCCGGACAGGGGGATGGAGACCCAGTACTTC. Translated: CASSPDRGMETQYF.

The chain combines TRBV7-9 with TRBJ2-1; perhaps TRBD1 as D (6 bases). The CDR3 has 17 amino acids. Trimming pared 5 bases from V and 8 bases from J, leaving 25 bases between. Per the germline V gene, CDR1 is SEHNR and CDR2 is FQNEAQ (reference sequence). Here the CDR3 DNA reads TGTGCCAGCAGCCTCAGACAGGTACCCCTGATGGGCGATGAGCAGTTCTTC. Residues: CASSLRQVPLMGDEQFF.

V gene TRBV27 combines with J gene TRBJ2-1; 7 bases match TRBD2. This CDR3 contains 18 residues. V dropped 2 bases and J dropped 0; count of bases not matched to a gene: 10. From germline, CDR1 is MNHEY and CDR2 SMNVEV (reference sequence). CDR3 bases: TGTGCCAGCAGTTTAGGGGAAGCGGGGCCAAGCTCCTACAATGAGCAGTTCTTC. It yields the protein CASSLGEAGPSSYNEQFF.

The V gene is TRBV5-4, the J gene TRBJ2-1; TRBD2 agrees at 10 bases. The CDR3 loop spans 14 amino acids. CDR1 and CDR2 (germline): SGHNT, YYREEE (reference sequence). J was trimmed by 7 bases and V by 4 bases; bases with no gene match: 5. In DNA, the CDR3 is TGTGCCAGCAGCGCCAGCGGGGGGGGGAATGAGCAGTTCTTC. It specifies CASSASGGGNEQFF.

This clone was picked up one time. Here the CDR3 DNA reads TGCGCCAGCAGCCAAGAAGGGGCAGGGTACTACAATGAGCAGTTCTTC. Translated: CASSQEGAGYYNEQFF. V is TRBV4-3 and J is TRBJ2-1; D perhaps matches TRBD1 (5 bases). Per germline, CDR1 LGHNA and CDR2 YSLEER. The CDR3 totals 16 residues. V lost 0 bases, J lost 3 bases, and 12 bases lay in between.

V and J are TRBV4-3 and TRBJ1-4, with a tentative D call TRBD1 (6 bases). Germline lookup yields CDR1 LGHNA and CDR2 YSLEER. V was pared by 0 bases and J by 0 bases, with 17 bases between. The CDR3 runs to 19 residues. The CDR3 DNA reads TGCGCCAGCAGCCAAGATATTTGGACAGAGTTCGCAACTAATGAAAAACTGTTTTTT. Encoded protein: CASSQDIWTEFATNEKLFF.

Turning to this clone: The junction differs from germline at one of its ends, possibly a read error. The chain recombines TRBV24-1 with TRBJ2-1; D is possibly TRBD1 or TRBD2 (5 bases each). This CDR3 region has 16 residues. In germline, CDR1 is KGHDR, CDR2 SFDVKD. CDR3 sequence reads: CATSERDPSTYHEQFF. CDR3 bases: TGTGCCACCAGTGAACGGGACCCTTCGACCTACCATGAGCAGTTCTTC.